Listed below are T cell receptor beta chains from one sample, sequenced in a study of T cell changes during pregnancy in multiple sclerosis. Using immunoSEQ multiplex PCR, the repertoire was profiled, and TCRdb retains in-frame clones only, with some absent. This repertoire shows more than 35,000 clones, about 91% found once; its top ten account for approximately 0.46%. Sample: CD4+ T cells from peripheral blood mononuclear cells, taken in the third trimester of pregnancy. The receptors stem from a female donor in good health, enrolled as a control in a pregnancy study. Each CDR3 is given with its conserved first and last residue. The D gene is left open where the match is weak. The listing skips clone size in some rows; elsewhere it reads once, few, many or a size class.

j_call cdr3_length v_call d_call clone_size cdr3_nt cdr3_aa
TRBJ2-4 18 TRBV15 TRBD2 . TGTGCCACCAGCAGAGGGGGGTCTAGCGGGAGAAACTTGTACATTCAGTACTTC CATSRGGSSGRNLYIQYF
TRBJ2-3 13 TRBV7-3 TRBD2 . TGTGCCAGCAGCTCCCCAAGCGGGGGTACGCAGTATTTT CASSSPSGGTQYF
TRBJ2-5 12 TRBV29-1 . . TGCAGCGTCTTCAGTACGGAGGAGACCCAGTACTTC CSVFSTEETQYF
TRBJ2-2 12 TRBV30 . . TGTGCCTGGAGCTCAGGGGCCGGGGAGCTGTTTTTT CAWSSGAGELFF
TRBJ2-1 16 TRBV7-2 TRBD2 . TGTGCCAGCAGCTTGAGGCTAGCGGGAGTGGGGAATGAGCAGTTCTTC CASSLRLAGVGNEQFF
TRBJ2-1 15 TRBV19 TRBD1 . TGTGCCACCCGGACAGGGGGGGGCCTTTACAATGAGCAGTTCTTC CATRTGGGLYNEQFF
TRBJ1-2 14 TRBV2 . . TGTGCCAGCAGTGAAGGGACAGCTAACTATGGCTACACCTTC CASSEGTANYGYTF
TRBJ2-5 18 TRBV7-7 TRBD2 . TGTGCTAGCAGCTTCCCTCCTCTAGCGGGTACTACGCAAGAGACCCAGTACTTC CASSFPPLAGTTQETQYF
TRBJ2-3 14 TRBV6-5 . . TGTGCCAGCAGGGCAGGGGTGACTACAGATACGCAGTATTTT CASRAGVTTDTQYF
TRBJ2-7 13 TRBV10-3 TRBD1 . TGTGCCAGTAAAGGTGGGACAGGCTACGAGCAGTACTTC CASKGGTGYEQYF
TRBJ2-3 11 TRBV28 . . TGTGCCAGCAGTTTCGGGTTTACGCAGTATTTT CASSFGFTQYF
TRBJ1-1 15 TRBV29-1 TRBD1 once TGCAGCGTTAGACAGGGATTGGGGCTAGGCACTGAAGCTTTCTTT CSVRQGLGLGTEAFF
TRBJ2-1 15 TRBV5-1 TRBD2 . TGCGCCAGCAGCCCACTAGCGGGGGTGCCCAATGAGCAGTTCTTC CASSPLAGVPNEQFF
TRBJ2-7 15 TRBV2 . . TGTGCCAGCATATGGGGGGGCCTAGCGGACGGGGAGCAGTACTTC CASIWGGLADGEQYF
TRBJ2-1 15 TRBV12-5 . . TGTGCTAGTGGTTTGGGGCAGTCCTCCTACAATGAGCAGTTCTTC CASGLGQSSYNEQFF